Below are 6 T cell receptor beta chains sequenced from a single sample in a study of response to subunit inactivated influenza vaccine. One entry per CDR3 protein, called by TCRdb with MiXCR from the RT-PCR reads. The table shows around 650,000 distinct CDR3 sequences, with about 15% occurring only once. The sample here was PBMCs from blood, taken about 11 days after vaccination. The source is a man in his fifties who received an inactivated influenza vaccine.

This clonotype showed up many times. The gene calls are TRBV5-5 and TRBJ2-7, with no clear D. The germline V gene has CDR1 SGHKS and CDR2 YYEKEE (reference sequence). V was pared by 5 bases and J by 2 bases, with 14 bases between. CDR3 length equals 14 residues. CDR3 DNA sequence: TGTGCCAGCAGGCCCGACCCAGGTCCCTACGAGCAGTACTTC. It is translated as CASRPDPGPYEQYF.

This clonotype was seen more than once but under ten times. The V and J genes are TRBV4-2 and TRBJ2-5; possibly TRBD2 for D (6 bases). The CDR3 is made up of 13 amino acids. Trimming took off 6 bases at V and 5 bases at J, with 13 bases between the two ends. Looked up from germline, CDR1 is LGHNA and CDR2 is YNFKEQ. CDR3 loop: CASSPPGVETQYF. In DNA form, the CDR3 reads TGTGCCAGCAGTCCCCCGGGGGTTGAGACCCAGTACTTC.

The chain is built from TRBV6-5 and TRBJ1-1; D is unclear. The V end was cut by 0 bases, the J end by 1 base, with 12 bases between. The CDR3 is 16 residues long. Germline CDR1 MNHEY, CDR2 SVGAGI. The CDR3 reads CASSYSWSDTNTEAFF. The DNA of the CDR3 is TGTGCCAGCAGTTACTCGTGGTCAGATACGAACACTGAAGCTTTCTTT.

The J gene is TRBJ2-7, the V gene TRBV2; TRBD1 might be the D (6 bases). The CDR3 is made up of 13 amino acids. Germline assignment: CDR1 SNHLY and CDR2 FYNNEI. The V gene lost 7 bases and the J gene lost 0 bases, with 10 bases spanning the gap. The CDR3, as DNA: TGTGCCAGCAAGAAGGACAGCTCCTACGAGCAGTACTTC. Its translation: CASKKDSSYEQYF.

V gene TRBV9 combines with J gene TRBJ2-3; TRBD2 matches 11 bases. Unmatched junction bases numbered 6, after V lost 0 bases and J lost 0 bases. Germline values: CDR1 SGDLS, CDR2 YYNGEE. The CDR3 is 18 residues long. As DNA, the CDR3 is TGTGCCAGCAGCGTAGGCCTAGCGGGAGGTACTAGCACAGATACGCAGTATTTT. Protein: CASSVGLAGGTSTDTQYF.

The chain employs TRBV6-5 and TRBJ1-2; D not certain. V was pared by 2 bases and J by 0 bases, with 10 bases between. The V gene's germline CDR1 is MNHEY and CDR2 SVGAGI. The CDR3 has 15 amino acids. The CDR3 DNA reads as TGTGCCAGCAGTTACGGCACCGGGACTAACTATGGCTACACCTTC. Amino acid sequence: CASSYGTGTNYGYTF.